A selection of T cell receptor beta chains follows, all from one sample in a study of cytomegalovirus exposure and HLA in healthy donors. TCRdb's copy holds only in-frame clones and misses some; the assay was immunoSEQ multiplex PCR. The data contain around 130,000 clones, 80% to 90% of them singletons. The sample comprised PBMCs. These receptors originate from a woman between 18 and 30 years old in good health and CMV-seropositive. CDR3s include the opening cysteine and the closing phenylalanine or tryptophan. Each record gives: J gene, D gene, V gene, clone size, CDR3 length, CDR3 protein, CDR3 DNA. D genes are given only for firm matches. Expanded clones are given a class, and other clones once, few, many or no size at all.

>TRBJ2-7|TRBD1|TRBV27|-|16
CAGRRVAETGQYEQYF
TGTGCCGGCAGAAGGGTGGCCGAGACAGGGCAATACGAGCAGTACTTC
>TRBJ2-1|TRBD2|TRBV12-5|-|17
CASGLLILAGGYNEQFF
TGTGCTAGTGGTTTGCTCATACTAGCGGGGGGATACAATGAGCAGTTCTTC
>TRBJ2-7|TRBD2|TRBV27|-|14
CASSSLGLAYEQYF
TGTGCCAGCAGTTCCCTCGGACTAGCCTACGAGCAGTACTTC
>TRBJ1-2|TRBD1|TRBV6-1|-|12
CASHTGDKGYTF
TGTGCCAGTCACACAGGGGATAAAGGCTACACCTTC
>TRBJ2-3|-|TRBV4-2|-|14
CASSQGASRDTQYF
TGTGCCAGCAGCCAGGGGGCCTCCCGGGATACGCAGTATTTT
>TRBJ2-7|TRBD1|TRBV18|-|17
CASSPSGTGGRSYEQYF
TGTGCCAGCTCACCATCGGGGACAGGGGGCAGATCCTACGAGCAGTACTTC
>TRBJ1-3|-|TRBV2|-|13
CASSDTRGNTIYF
TGTGCCAGCAGTGATACGCGGGGAAACACCATATATTTT
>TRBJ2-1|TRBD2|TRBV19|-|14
CASSRLAGGNEQFF
TGTGCCAGTAGTCGACTAGCGGGGGGTAATGAGCAGTTCTTC
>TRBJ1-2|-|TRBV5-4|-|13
CASSGGGSYGYTF
TGTGCCAGCAGTGGCGGGGGGAGCTATGGCTACACCTTC
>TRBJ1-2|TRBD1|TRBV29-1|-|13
CSAGDRENYGYTF
TGCAGCGCCGGGGACAGGGAAAACTATGGCTACACCTTC
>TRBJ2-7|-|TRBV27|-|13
CASSRTSTYEQYF
TGTGCCAGCAGTCGGACTTCGACCTACGAGCAGTACTTC
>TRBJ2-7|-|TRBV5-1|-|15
CASSLGTTTTYEQYF
TGCGCCAGCAGCTTAGGGACAACCACTACCTACGAGCAGTACTTC
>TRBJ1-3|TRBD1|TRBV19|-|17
CASSILPGQASGNTIYF
TGTGCCAGTAGTATCTTACCAGGACAGGCCTCTGGAAACACCATATATTTT
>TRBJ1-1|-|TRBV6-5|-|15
CASSPPRRAITEAFF
TGTGCCAGCAGTCCACCGAGGCGGGCGATCACTGAAGCTTTCTTT
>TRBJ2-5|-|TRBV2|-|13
CASDTLNQETQYF
TGTGCCAGCGATACCCTAAACCAAGAGACCCAGTACTTC
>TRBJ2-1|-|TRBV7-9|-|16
CSSSERRGSRSWEQFF
TGTTCCAGCAGCGAGAGGCGGGGAAGTAGAAGCTGGGAGCAGTTCTTC
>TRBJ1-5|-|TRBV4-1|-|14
CASAWTDSNQPQHF
TGCGCCAGCGCCTGGACAGATAGCAATCAGCCCCAGCATTTT
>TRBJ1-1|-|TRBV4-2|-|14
CASSLDPRGTEAFF
TGTGCCAGCAGCCTGGACCCCCGGGGCACTGAAGCTTTCTTT
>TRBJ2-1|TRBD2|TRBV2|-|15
CASSEIAGGPNEQFF
TGTGCCAGCAGTGAAATAGCGGGGGGGCCCAATGAGCAGTTCTTC
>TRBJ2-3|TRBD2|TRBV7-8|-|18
CASRPGLAGAYSTDTQYF
TGTGCCAGCAGACCGGGACTAGCGGGGGCTTATAGCACAGATACGCAGTATTTT
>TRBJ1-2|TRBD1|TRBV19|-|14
CASNPGQGSYGYTF
TGTGCCAGTAACCCGGGACAGGGTAGCTATGGCTACACCTTC
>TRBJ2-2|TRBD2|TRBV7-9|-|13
CSSGRVNTGELFF
TGTTCCAGCGGGAGGGTTAACACCGGGGAGCTGTTTTTT
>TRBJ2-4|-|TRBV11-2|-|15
CASRSPGRGKNIQYF
TGTGCCAGCAGATCTCCCGGACGGGGCAAAAACATTCAGTACTTC
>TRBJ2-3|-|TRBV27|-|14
CASSLEQTTDTQYF
TGTGCCAGCAGTTTAGAACAAACCACAGATACGCAGTATTTT
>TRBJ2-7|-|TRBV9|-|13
CASSPPGDHEQYF
TGTGCCAGCAGCCCCCCGGGGGACCACGAGCAGTACTTC
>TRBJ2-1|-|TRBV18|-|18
CASSLLTSQGRYYNEQFF
TGTGCCAGCTCACTTTTAACGTCACAGGGGAGGTACTACAATGAGCAGTTCTTC
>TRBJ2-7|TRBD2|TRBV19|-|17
CASSAPTSGYRSYEQYF
TGTGCCAGTAGTGCCCCGACTAGCGGGTATCGCTCCTACGAGCAGTACTTC
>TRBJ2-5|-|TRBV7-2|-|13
CASSLVAGITQYF
TGTGCCAGCAGCTTAGTTGCGGGGATCACCCAGTACTTC
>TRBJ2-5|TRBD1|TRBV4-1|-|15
CASSQSGGAGETQYF
TGCGCCAGCAGCCAATCAGGGGGCGCAGGGGAGACCCAGTACTTC
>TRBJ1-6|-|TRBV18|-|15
CASSPSEGRFSPLHF
TGTGCCAGCTCACCCTCCGAGGGGAGGTTTTCACCCCTCCACTTT
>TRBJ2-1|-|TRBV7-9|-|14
CASSPRDSRDEQFF
TGTGCCAGCAGCCCCCGGGACTCCAGGGATGAGCAGTTCTTC
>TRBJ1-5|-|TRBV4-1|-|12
CASSAPGWPQHF
TGCGCCAGCAGCGCACCGGGTTGGCCCCAGCATTTT
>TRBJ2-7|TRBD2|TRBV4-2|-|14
CASSAGGVSYEQYF
TGTGCCAGCAGCGCCGGGGGGGTCTCCTACGAGCAGTACTTC
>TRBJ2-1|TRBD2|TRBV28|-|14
CASRGGGSYNEQFF
TGTGCCTCACGCGGGGGGGGCTCCTACAATGAGCAGTTCTTC
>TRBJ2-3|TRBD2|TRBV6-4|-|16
CASSPRLGGGGDTQYF
TGTGCCAGCAGTCCCCGCCTCGGGGGGGGTGGAGATACGCAGTATTTT
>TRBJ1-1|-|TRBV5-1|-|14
CASSLVDTNTEAFF
TGCGCCAGCAGCTTGGTGGACACGAACACTGAAGCTTTCTTT
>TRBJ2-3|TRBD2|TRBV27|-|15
CASGLAGVAADTQYF
TGTGCCAGCGGACTAGCGGGGGTGGCGGCAGATACGCAGTATTTT
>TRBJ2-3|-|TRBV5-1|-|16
CASSLAGAGWDDTQYF
TGCGCCAGCAGCTTGGCCGGGGCGGGATGGGATGATACGCAGTATTTT
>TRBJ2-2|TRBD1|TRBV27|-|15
CASSLSGGGPGELFF
TGTGCCAGCAGTTTATCAGGGGGCGGGCCCGGGGAGCTGTTTTTT
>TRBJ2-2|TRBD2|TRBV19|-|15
CASSIASGYTGELFF
TGTGCCAGTAGTATAGCTAGCGGATACACCGGGGAGCTGTTTTTT
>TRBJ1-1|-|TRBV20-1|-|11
CSARGATEAFF
TGCAGTGCCAGAGGAGCCACTGAAGCTTTCTTT
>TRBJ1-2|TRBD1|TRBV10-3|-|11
CAIGDSYGYTF
TGTGCCATTGGGGACAGCTATGGCTACACCTTC
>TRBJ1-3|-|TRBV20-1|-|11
CSARREATIYF
TGCAGTGCTAGAAGGGAGGCCACCATATATTTT
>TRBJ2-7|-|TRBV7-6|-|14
CASSLVPGRDEQYF
TGTGCCAGCAGCTTAGTTCCGGGTCGGGACGAGCAGTACTTC
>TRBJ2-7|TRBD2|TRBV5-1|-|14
CASSSTSGGGEQYF
TGCGCCAGCAGCTCGACTAGCGGGGGTGGCGAGCAGTACTTC
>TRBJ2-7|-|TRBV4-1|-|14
CASSQEDSSYEQYF
TGCGCCAGCAGCCAAGAAGACAGCTCCTACGAGCAGTACTTC
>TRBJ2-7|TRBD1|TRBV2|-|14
CASSGTGGIYEQYF
TGTGCCAGCAGCGGGACAGGGGGCATCTACGAGCAGTACTTC
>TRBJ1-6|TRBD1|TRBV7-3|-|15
CASSSQGSSNSPLHF
TGTGCCAGCAGCTCACAGGGGTCCTCTAATTCACCCCTCCACTTT
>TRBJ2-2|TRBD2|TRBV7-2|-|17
CASSRGLAGAITGELFF
TGTGCCAGCAGCCGGGGACTAGCGGGGGCAATTACCGGGGAGCTGTTTTTT
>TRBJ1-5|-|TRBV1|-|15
CTSRRGGTGDQPQHF
TGCACCAGCCGCCGTGGGGGGACAGGGGATCAGCCCCAGCATTTT
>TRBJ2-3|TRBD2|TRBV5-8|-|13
CASRRTSGDTQYF
TGTGCCAGCAGGAGGACTAGCGGAGATACGCAGTATTTT
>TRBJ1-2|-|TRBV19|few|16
CASSFLEKGFTRGYTF
TGTGCCAGTAGTTTCCTTGAGAAGGGGTTTACGAGAGGCTACACCTTC
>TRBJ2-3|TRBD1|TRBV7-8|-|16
CASNRLDRGTGDTQYF
TGTGCCAGCAATCGTTTAGACAGGGGGACGGGAGATACGCAGTATTTT
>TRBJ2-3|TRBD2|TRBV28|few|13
CASSGGGPDTQYF
TGTGCCAGCAGCGGCGGGGGGCCGGATACGCAGTATTTT